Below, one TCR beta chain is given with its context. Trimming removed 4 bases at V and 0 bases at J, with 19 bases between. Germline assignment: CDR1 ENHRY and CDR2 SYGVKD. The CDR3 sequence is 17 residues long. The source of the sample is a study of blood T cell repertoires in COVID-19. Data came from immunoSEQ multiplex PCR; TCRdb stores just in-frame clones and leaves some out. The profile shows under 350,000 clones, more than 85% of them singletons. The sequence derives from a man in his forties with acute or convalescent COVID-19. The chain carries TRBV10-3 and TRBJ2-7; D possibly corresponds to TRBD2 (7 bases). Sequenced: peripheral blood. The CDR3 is CAISGSPQGLHSYEQYF. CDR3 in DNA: TGTGCCATCAGTGGGAGCCCACAGGGACTACACTCCTACGAGCAGTACTTC.